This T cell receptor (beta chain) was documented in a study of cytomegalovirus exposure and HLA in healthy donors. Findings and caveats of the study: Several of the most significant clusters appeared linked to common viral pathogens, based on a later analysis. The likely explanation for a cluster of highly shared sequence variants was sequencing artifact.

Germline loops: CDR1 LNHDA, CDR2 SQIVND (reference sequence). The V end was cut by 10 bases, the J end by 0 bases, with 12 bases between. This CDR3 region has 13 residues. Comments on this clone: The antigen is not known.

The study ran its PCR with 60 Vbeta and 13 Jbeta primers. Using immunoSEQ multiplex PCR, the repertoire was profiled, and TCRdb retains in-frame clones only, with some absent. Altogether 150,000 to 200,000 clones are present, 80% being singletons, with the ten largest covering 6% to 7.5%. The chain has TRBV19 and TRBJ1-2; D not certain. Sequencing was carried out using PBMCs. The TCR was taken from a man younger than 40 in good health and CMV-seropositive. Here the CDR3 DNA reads TGTGCCATCCTACTGGGAGCTAACTATGGCTACACCTTC. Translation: CAILLGANYGYTF.